Only a few counts were recorded for the clone carrying this T cell receptor beta chain. Its target is unknown. This sample was taken from a study of metastatic and nonmetastatic thyroid tumors. Study as a whole: Where malignant and benign thyroid patients were concerned, repertoires were compared across blood and tumor or nodule tissue.

In the original workflow: A classifier for distant metastasis in papillary thyroid cancer was constructed using CDR3 differences observed across clinicopathological groups. TCRdb re-processed the PCR reads through MiXCR. TCRdb's processing, not the study's, gives the V and J calls here. Of some 55,000 clones listed, roughly 30% are singletons. Nobody among the patients had been given any treatment before thyroid surgery. Notes on the study in general: Patients with malignant thyroid tumors reportedly had significantly higher TCR beta diversity than those with benign nodules, in blood and tumor.

The CDR3 sequence is 14 residues long. V was clipped by 1 base and J by 0 bases, with 9 bases between them. Germline values: CDR1 DFQATT, CDR2 SNEGSKA (reference sequence). The rearrangement links TRBV20-1 to TRBJ1-1, with D unresolved. This sequence was found in a female donor with papillary thyroid cancer or a benign thyroid nodule (not recorded which). Some clones in this sample may be carry-over from other donors' samples. The sample comprised blood. CDR3 nucleotides: TGCAGTGCTAGAGTTCCACCCATGAACACTGAAGCTTTCTTT. Translating it yields CSARVPPMNTEAFF.